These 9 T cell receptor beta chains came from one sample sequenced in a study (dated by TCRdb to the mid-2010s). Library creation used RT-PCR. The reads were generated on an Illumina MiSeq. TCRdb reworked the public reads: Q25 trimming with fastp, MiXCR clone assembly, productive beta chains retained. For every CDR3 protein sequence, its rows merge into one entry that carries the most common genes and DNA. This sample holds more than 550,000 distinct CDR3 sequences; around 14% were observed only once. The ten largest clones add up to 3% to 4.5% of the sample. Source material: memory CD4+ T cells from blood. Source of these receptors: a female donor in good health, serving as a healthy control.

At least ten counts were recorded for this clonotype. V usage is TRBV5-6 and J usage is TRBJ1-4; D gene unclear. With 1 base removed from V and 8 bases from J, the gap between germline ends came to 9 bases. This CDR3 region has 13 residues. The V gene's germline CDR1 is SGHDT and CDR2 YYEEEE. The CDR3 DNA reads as TGTGCCAGCAGCTTGCGAGGGCCCGAAAAACTGTTTTTT. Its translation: CASSLRGPEKLFF.

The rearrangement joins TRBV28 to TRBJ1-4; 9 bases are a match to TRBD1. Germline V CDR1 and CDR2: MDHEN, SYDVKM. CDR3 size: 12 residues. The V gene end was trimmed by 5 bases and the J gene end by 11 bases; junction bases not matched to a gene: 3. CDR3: CASSQQGAKLFF. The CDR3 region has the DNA TGTGCCAGCAGTCAACAGGGGGCCAAACTGTTTTTT.

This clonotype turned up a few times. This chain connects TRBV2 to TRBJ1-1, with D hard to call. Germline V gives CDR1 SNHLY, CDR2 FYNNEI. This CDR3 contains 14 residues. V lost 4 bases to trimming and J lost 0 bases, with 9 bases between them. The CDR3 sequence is CASSVLGMNTEAFF. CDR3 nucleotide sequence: TGTGCCAGCAGTGTCCTAGGAATGAACACTGAAGCTTTCTTT.

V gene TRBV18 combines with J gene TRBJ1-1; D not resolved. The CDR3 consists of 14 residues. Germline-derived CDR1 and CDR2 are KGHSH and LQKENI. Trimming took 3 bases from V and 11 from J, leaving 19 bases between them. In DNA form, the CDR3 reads TGTGCCAGCTCACCTGATAGGGCCTACGACCGGGCTTTCTTT. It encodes CASSPDRAYDRAFF.

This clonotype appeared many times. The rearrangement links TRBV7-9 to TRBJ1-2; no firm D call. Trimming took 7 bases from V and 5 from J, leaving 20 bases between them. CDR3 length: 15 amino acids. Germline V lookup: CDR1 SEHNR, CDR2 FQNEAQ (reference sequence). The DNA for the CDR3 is TGTGCCAGCATCCCCGGGCCGGCGGGTGCTTATGGCTACACCTTC. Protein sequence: CASIPGPAGAYGYTF.

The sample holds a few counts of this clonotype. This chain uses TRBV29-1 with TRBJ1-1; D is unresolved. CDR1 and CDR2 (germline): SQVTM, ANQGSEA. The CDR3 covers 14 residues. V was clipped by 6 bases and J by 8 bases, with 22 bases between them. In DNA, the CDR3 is TGCAGCGTCTGCCAAACGGGCTCCAGTACCGAAGCTTTCTTT. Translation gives CSVCQTGSSTEAFF.

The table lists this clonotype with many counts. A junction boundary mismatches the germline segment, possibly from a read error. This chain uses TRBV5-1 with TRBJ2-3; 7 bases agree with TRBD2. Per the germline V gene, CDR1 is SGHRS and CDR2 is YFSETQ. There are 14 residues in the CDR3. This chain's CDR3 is CASSPTSGTDTQYF. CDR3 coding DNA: TGTGCCAGCAGCCCAACTAGCGGCACAGATACGCAGTATTTT.

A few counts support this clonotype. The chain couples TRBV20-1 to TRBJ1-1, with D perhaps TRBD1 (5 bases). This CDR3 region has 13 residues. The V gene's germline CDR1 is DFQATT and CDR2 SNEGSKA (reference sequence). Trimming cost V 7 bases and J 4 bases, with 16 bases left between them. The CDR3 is CSGVGGVVTEAFF. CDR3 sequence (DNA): TGCAGTGGGGTTGGGGGAGTAGTCACTGAAGCTTTCTTT.

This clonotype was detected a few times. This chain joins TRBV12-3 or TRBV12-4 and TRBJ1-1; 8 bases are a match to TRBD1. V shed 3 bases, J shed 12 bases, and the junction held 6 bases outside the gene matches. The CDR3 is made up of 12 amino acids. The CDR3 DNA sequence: TGTGCCAGCAGTTTTTCCCAGGGGGCACCTTTCTTT. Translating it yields CASSFSQGAPFF.